The source of this TCR beta chain is a study of beta chain features in type 1 diabetes. Study context: The study found patients and healthy donors alike in age, gender and cell yields. Over all samples combined, some 99,000,000 sorted cells were examined. The study, taken as a whole, reports: Possible PCR preference for shorter templates applied equally to patients and controls. Fewer junction insertions and more nucleotide deletions appeared in type 1 diabetes patients.

Expressed TCRB transcripts were sequenced, since all the RNA that had been isolated was reverse transcribed. The method was immunoSEQ multiplex PCR; TCRdb's version includes in-frame clones alone and lacks a portion of them. The data hold fewer than 350,000 clones, with around 20% observed a single time. CDR1 and CDR2 (germline): SGHRS, YFSETQ. V lost 0 bases, J lost 4 bases, and 13 bases lay in between. This CDR3 contains 15 residues. A few counts support this clone. Its antigen is unknown. This sequence was found in a woman aged 18-29 years in good health. The V call is TRBV5-1, the J call TRBJ1-1, with D possibly TRBD1 on 5 matching bases. Sequencing used naive CD4+ T cells from blood. CDR3 coding DNA: TGCGCCAGCAGCTTGGTGGGGGGAAGTGCCACTGAAGCTTTCTTT. Amino acids: CASSLVGGSATEAFF.